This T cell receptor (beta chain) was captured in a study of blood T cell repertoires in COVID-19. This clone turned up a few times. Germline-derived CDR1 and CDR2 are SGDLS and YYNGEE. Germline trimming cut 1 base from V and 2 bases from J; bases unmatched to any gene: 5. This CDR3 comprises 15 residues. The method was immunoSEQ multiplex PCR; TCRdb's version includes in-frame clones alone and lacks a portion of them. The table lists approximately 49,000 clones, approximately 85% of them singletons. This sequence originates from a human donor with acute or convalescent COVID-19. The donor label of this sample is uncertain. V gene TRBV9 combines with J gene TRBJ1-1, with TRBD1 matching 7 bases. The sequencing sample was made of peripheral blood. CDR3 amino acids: CASSVRDRANTEAFF. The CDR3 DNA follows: TGTGCCAGCAGCGTACGAGACAGGGCAAACACTGAAGCTTTCTTT. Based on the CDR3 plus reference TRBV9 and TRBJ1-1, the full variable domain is DSGVTQTPKHLITATGQRVTLRCSPRSGDLSVYWYQQSLDQGLQFLIQYYNGEERAKGNILERFSAQQFPDLHSELNLSSLELGDSALYFCASSVRDRANTEAFFGQGTRLTVV.